This T cell receptor (beta chain) appears in the sequencing data of a study of early T cells in non-severe SARS-CoV-2 infection. At the level of the study: Sequencing was performed on bulk RNA from unsorted whole blood, leaving chains unpaired.

This CDR3 is built from 14 residues. Trimming removed 1 base from V and 8 bases from J, with 14 bases in between. This clonotype was counted ten times or more. Its antigen is unknown. Study results and limitations: The VDJdb matching leaned toward anti-spike CD8 responses and overlooked private and CD4 specificities.

As part of library construction, unique molecular identifiers were attached to individual cDNA molecules. Each CDR3 protein is one row after TCRdb ran MiXCR on the 5' RACE reads. The repertoire holds more than 65,000 distinct CDR3 sequences, with 3.5% to 6% as singletons. This chain uses TRBV12-3 or TRBV12-4 with TRBJ1-2; TRBD1 is a possible D gene (5 bases). This receptor was obtained from an adult who was a healthcare worker with PCR-confirmed SARS-CoV-2 infection or an uninfected control (not recorded which). The donor label of this sample is uncertain. The sample was whole blood, taken at baseline. The CDR3 region is CASSLVVGEGGYTF. For the CDR3, the DNA is TGTGCCAGCAGTTTAGTCGTAGGGGAGGGCGGCTACACCTTC.